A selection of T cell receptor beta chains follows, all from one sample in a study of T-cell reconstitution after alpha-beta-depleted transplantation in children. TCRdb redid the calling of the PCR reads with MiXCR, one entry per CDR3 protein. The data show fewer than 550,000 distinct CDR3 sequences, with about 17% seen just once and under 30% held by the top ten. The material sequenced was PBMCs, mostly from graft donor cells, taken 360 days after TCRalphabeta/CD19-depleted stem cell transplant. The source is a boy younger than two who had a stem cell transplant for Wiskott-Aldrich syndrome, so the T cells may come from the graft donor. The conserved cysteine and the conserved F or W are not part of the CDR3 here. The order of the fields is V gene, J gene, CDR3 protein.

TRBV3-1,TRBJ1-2,ASSQGENGGYT
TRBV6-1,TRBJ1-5,ASSELGNRNQPQH
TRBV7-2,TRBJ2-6,ASSSTSGGANVLT
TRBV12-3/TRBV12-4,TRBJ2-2,ASSLGRGAGELF
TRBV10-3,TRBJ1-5,AISESGGSNQPQH
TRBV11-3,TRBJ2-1,ASSLTGVKDNEQF
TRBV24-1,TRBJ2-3,ATSDPPSGRGTDTQY
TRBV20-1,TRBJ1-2,SASPGGGYGYT
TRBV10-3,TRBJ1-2,ASGTART
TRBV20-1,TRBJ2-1,SARRAGKWDEQF
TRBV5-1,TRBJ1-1,ASRYFPGGAEAF
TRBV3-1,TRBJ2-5,ASSQASLPKTQY
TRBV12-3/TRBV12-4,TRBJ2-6,ASSLRQDSGANVLT
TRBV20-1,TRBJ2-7,SARSGRKRNEQY
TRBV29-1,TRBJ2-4,SVQDRVQNIQY
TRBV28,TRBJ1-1,ASSPHSVGTEAF
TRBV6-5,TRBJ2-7,ASSYKGAGYEQY
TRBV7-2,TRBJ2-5,ASSVLAGLWYQETQY
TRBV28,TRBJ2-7,ASGGQPPLEQY
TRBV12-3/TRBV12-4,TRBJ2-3,ASSLARSGGTQY
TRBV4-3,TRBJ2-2,ASSQLDSNTGELF
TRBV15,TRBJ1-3,ATSRSTGTGGNTIY
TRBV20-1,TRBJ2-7,SARRGGPRETSSYEQY
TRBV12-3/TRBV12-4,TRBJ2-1,ASSLVPNRYNEQF
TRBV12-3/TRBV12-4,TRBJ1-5,ASRRQLNQPQH
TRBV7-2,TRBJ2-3,AGSLVAYTQY
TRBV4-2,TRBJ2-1,ASSRNNEQF
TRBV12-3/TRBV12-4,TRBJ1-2,ASIPMGQFSYGYT
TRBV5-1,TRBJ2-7,ASSPGLLNEQY
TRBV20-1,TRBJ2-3,SASGLAGGTDTQY
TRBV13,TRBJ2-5,ASSRPTGWWETQY
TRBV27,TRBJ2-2,ASSGWTGELF
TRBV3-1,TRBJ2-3,ASSQDPSGAASTDTQY
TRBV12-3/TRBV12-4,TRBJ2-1,ASRPTGRVEQF
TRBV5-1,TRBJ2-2,ASSLASVAGGPNTGELF
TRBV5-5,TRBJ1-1,ASSLDYEEAF
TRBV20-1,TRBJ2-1,SALVSSYNEQF
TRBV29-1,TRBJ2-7,SVEDLAAGYEQY
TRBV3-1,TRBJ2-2,ASSPTGGTTGELF
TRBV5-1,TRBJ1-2,ASSSDRGRIYGYT
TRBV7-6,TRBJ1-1,ASSLWDYRELEPEAF
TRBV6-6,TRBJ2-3,ASHTFTDTQY
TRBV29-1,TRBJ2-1,SVERGTEQF
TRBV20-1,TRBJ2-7,SASLGFSYEQY
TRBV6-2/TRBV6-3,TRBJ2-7,ASTHRRGGPYEQY
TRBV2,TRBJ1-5,ASTPGRKDQPQH
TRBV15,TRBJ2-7,ATSRDPTSRYEQY
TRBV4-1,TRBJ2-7,ASSQGFGQFPSYEQY
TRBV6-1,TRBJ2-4,ASSPDGLAKNIQY
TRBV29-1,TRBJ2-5,SVVGTGVQETQY
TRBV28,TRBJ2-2,ASSLLGVGRLAGELF
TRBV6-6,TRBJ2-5,ASSSQGLQTQY
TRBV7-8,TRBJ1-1,ASSGDVGTEAF
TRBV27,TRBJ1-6,ASSSSFAGTFSPLH
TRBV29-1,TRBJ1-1,SVDRTGPTEAF
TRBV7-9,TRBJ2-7,ASSLRDREVEQY
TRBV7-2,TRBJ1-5,ASSLGLGDQPQH
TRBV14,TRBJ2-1,ASSQQRGPYNEQF
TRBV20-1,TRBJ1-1,SAPRDFYTEAF
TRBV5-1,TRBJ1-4,ASSYDRNNEKLF